The 6 T cell receptor beta chains given below trace back to one sample, sequenced in a study of T cell changes during pregnancy in multiple sclerosis. Profiling relied on immunoSEQ multiplex PCR, and the TCRdb table lists in-frame clones only, not all of them. Found here are 58,000 or so clones, about 93% of them singletons; the top ten hold 0.5%. The material sequenced was CD4+ T cells from peripheral blood mononuclear cells, taken in the third trimester of pregnancy. All receptors come from a female donor with multiple sclerosis, enrolled in a pregnancy study.

The DNA of the CDR3 is TGTGCCAGCAGTTCGTCTAGCGGGGGATCCTACGAGCAGTACTTC. As protein: CASSSSSGGSYEQYF. The V call is TRBV6-5, the J call TRBJ2-7; TRBD2 agrees at 10 bases. CDR3 length: 15 residues. The V gene's germline CDR1 is MNHEY and CDR2 SVGAGI. J gave up 1 base and V 4 bases, and 4 bases lay outside the gene matches.

This chain connects TRBV7-8 to TRBJ1-1; tentatively, D is TRBD1 (5 bases). The ends were cut back, 4 bases at V and 0 bases at J, with 9 bases in the middle. The length of the CDR3 is 14 residues. CDR1 is SGHVS and CDR2 is FQNEAQ in the germline V gene. In DNA, the CDR3 is TGTGCCAGCAGCTACGAAGGGGTGAACACTGAAGCTTTCTTT. It specifies CASSYEGVNTEAFF.

The chain is built from TRBV7-9 and TRBJ1-2, with D unresolved. Trimming shortened V by 2 bases and J by 6 bases, and 16 bases separated the two germline ends. Per germline, CDR1 SEHNR and CDR2 FQNEAQ (reference sequence). The CDR3 is 15 amino acids. The CDR3 loop is CASSLRGGLAHGYTF. For the CDR3, the DNA is TGTGCCAGCAGCTTACGAGGTGGCTTGGCCCATGGCTACACCTTC.

The chain carries TRBV7-2 and TRBJ1-2, with D uncertain. Trimming pared 2 bases from V and 8 bases from J, leaving 9 bases between. The germline V gene has CDR1 SGHTA and CDR2 FQGNSA. This CDR3 is built from 12 residues. The CDR3 region has the DNA TGTGCCAGCAGCTTAAACCGGGAAGGCTACACCTTC. It is translated as CASSLNREGYTF. Full variable domain (remainder filled in from reference TRBV7-2 and TRBJ1-2): GAGVSQSPSNKVTEKGKDVELRCDPISGHTALYWYRQSLGQGLEFLIYFQGNSAPDKSGLPSDRFSAERTGGSVSTLTIQRTQQEDSAVYLCASSLNREGYTFGSGTRLTVV.

The V and J genes are TRBV19 and TRBJ1-2; D remains unclear. The V end was cut by 7 bases, the J end by 4 bases, with 10 bases between. The CDR3 loop spans 12 amino acids. Germline CDR1 and CDR2: LNHDA and SQIVND (reference sequence). CDR3 region: CASNESPYGYTF. In nucleotides, the CDR3 is TGTGCCAGTAATGAGTCCCCCTATGGCTACACCTTC.

This clone appeared once. This chain uses TRBV18 with TRBJ1-1, with TRBD1 matching 8 bases. Unmatched junction bases numbered 9, after V lost 6 bases and J lost 6 bases. The CDR3 is made up of 14 amino acids. Germline V gene sequence: CDR1 KGHSH, CDR2 LQKENI. CDR3 sequence reads: CASSSLAGGAEAFF. CDR3 coding DNA: TGTGCCAGCTCCTCACTAGCAGGGGGCGCTGAAGCTTTCTTT. The full variable domain, rest sourced from reference TRBV18 and TRBJ1-1, is NAGVMQNPRHLVRRRGQEARLRCSPMKGHSHVYWYRQLPEEGLKFMVYLQKENIIDESGMPKERFSAEFPKEGPSILRIQQVVRGDSAAYFCASSSLAGGAEAFFGQGTRLTVV.